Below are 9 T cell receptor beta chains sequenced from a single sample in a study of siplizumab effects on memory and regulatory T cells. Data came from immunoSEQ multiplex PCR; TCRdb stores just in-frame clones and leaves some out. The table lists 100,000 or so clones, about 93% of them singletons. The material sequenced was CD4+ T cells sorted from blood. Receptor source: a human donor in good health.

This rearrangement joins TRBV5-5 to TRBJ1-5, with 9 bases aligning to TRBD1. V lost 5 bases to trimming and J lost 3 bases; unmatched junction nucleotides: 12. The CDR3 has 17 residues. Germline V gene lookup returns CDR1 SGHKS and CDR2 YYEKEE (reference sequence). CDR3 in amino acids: CASRGPWTGVLNQPQHF. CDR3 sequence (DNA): TGTGCCAGCAGAGGTCCCTGGACAGGGGTCCTCAATCAGCCCCAGCATTTT.

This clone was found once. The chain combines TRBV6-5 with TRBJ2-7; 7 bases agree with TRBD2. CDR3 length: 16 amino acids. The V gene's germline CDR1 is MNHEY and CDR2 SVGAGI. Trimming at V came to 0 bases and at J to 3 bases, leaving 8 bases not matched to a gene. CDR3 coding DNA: TGTGCCAGCAGTTACTCGACGGCGGGAGAAGGCTACGAGCAGTACTTC. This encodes CASSYSTAGEGYEQYF.

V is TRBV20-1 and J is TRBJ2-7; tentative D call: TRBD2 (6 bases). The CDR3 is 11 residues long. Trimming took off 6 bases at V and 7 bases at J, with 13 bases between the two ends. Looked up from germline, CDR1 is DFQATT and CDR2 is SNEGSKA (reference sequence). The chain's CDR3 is CSASTRGEQYF. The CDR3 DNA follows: TGCAGTGCCAGTACCCGGGGGGAGCAGTACTTC.

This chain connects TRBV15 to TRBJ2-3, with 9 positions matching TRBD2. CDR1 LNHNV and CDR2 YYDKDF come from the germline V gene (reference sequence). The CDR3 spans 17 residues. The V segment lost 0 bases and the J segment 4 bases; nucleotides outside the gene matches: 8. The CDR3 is CATSRDGGGAGADTQYF. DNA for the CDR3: TGTGCCACCAGCAGAGATGGCGGGGGGGCTGGGGCAGATACGCAGTATTTT.

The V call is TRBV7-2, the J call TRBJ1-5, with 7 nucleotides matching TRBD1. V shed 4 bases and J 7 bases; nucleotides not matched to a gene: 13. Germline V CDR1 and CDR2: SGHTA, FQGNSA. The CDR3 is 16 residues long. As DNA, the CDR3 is TGTGCCAGCAGCTCAGGGGTCGGACAGGATTGGCAGCCCCAGCATTTT. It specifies CASSSGVGQDWQPQHF.

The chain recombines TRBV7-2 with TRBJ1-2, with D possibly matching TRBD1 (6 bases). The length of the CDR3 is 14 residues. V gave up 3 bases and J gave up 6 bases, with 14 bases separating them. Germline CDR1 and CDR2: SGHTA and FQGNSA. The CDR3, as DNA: TGTGCCAGCAGCTTCTCAGGGGTTCGTCATGGCTACACCTTC. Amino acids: CASSFSGVRHGYTF.

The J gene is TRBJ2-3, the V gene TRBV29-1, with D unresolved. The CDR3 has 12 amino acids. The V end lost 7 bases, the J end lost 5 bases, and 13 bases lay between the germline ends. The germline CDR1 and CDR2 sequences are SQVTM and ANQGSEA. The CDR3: CSAHKTGDTQYF. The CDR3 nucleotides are TGCAGCGCCCACAAAACGGGAGATACGCAGTATTTT.

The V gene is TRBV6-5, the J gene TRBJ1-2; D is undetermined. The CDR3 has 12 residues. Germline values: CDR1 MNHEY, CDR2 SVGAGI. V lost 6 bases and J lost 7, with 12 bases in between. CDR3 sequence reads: CASSRGVTGYTF. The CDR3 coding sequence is TGTGCCAGCAGCCGCGGGGTGACTGGCTACACCTTC.

DNA of the CDR3: TGTGCCATCAGTGATCCGGGACAGGGGCAAAAACTGTTTTTT. It translates to CAISDPGQGQKLFF. The chain has TRBV10-3 and TRBJ1-4; 10 nucleotides line up with TRBD1. Unmatched junction bases numbered 4, after V lost 3 bases and J lost 9 bases. In germline, CDR1 is ENHRY, CDR2 SYGVKD. This CDR3 region has 14 residues.